This T cell receptor (beta chain) was found in a study of cytotoxic CD8 clonotypes in ibrutinib-treated CLL. Study overall: For this cohort, patients were ten to twelve relapsed/refractory and 15 treatment-naive, while approximately 17 were IGHV unmutated. Response specimens were obtained following a median treatment duration of roughly 12 months, with a range of 6 to 36. Study-wide results and limits: The study sampled sustained-remission and progressing patients at different times.

For this clone: Its specificity is unknown.

The germline V gene has CDR1 SGHRS and CDR2 YFSETQ. Trimming left V 0 bases short and J 4 bases short, with 9 bases between. CDR3 length: 14 amino acids. TCRdb's copy holds only in-frame clones and misses some; the assay was immunoSEQ multiplex PCR. The table shows some 46,000 clones, with roughly three quarters occurring only once. The receptor's source is a human donor with chronic lymphocytic leukemia. V and J are TRBV5-1 and TRBJ2-3; D is perhaps TRBD2 (5 bases). The starting material was PBMCs, obtained after 12 months of ibrutinib treatment. As DNA, the CDR3 is TGCGCCAGCAGCTTGGCCACGGAGGCAGATACGCAGTATTTT. Translation: CASSLATEADTQYF.